This TCR beta chain derives from a study of T cells in localized non-small cell lung cancer. Sequenced by immunoSEQ multiplex PCR; TCRdb stores in-frame clones only, minus some. The profile covers tens of thousands of clones, with about 87% appearing a single time and around 7% taken by the ten largest. With respect to this clone: Its antigen remains unknown.

General study findings and limits: A median of about 54 of the top 100 tumor clones appeared in adjacent lung, which was paired and uninvolved. Tumor showed lower T cell clonality than uninvolved adjacent lung, where it was highest.

The material was peripheral blood, obtained before any cancer treatment. The source is a male donor aged 60 or over with stage I squamous cell lung carcinoma.

The CDR3 spells CAWSVEDGKTQYF. The CDR3 bases are TGTGCCTGGAGTGTAGAGGACGGGAAGACCCAGTACTTC. The V call is TRBV30, the J call TRBJ2-5; D possibly corresponds to TRBD2 (5 bases). The germline V gene encodes CDR1 GTSNPN and CDR2 SVGIG (reference sequence). There are 13 residues in the CDR3. V was cut by 0 bases and J by 6 bases, with 11 bases left in between.